These T cell receptor beta chains were read from a single sample in a study of a mutant IDH1 vaccine in newly diagnosed glioma. Data came from immunoSEQ multiplex PCR; TCRdb stores just in-frame clones and leaves some out. The repertoire holds tens of thousands of clones, around 76% seen once, with approximately 5.3% in the top ten. The antigens for these receptors are not known. Sequenced material: PBMCs, taken from a glioma patient whose treatment included an IDH1 peptide vaccine. Source of these receptors: a man aged 50 to 59 with glioma. Each CDR3 is given with its conserved first and last residue. A D gene is named only where the DNA matches it firmly. Some rows have no size entry. The others give once, few or many, or a class for an expanded clone.

D: -; J: TRBJ2-5; V: TRBV13; size: -; CDR3: CASSLRGETQYF; DNA: TGTGCCAGCAGCCTTAGGGGAGAGACCCAGTACTTC
D: -; J: TRBJ2-7; V: TRBV4-3; size: -; CDR3: CASSQEGSGQYF; DNA: TGCGCCAGCAGCCAAGAAGGATCCGGGCAGTACTTC
D: TRBD1; J: TRBJ1-2; V: TRBV6-1; size: -; CDR3: CASKGGQGPYGYTF; DNA: TGTGCCAGCAAGGGAGGACAGGGGCCCTATGGCTACACCTTC
D: -; J: TRBJ2-1; V: TRBV6-1; size: few; CDR3: CASSEGRSSYNEQFF; DNA: TGTGCCAGCAGTGAGGGTCGGAGCTCCTACAATGAGCAGTTCTTC
D: -; J: TRBJ2-7; V: TRBV10-3; size: -; CDR3: CAISESTGGVYEQYF; DNA: TGTGCCATCAGTGAGTCCACAGGGGGGGTCTACGAGCAGTACTTC
D: -; J: TRBJ2-7; V: TRBV19; size: -; CDR3: CASSSRVASYEQYF; DNA: TGTGCCAGTAGTTCCAGGGTGGCTTCCTACGAGCAGTACTTC
D: TRBD2; J: TRBJ2-7; V: TRBV14; size: -; CDR3: CASSQVRGGREEQYF; DNA: TGTGCCAGCAGCCAAGTCCGGGGGGGCCGAGAAGAGCAGTACTTC
D: -; J: TRBJ2-7; V: TRBV23-1; size: -; CDR3: CASSQRTYEQYF; DNA: TGCGCCAGCAGTCAAAGGACCTACGAGCAGTACTTC
D: -; J: TRBJ2-7; V: TRBV6-1; size: -; CDR3: CASSEWLVGGPLYEQYF; DNA: TGTGCCAGCAGTGAATGGTTAGTCGGAGGGCCGCTCTACGAGCAGTACTTC
D: TRBD2; J: TRBJ2-7; V: TRBV9; size: -; CDR3: CASSIRTSGGEQYF; DNA: TGTGCCAGCAGCATACGGACTAGCGGAGGCGAGCAGTACTTC
D: TRBD2; J: TRBJ2-3; V: TRBV7-2; size: -; CDR3: CASSSTSGGPDTQYF; DNA: TGTGCCAGCAGCTCCACTAGCGGGGGGCCAGATACGCAGTATTTT
D: -; J: TRBJ2-5; V: TRBV5-6; size: -; CDR3: CASSLKGEETQYF; DNA: TGTGCCAGCAGCTTGAAGGGGGAGGAGACCCAGTACTTC
D: -; J: TRBJ2-5; V: TRBV4-1; size: -; CDR3: CASSQGERAQETQYF; DNA: TGCGCCAGCAGCCAAGGGGAGCGGGCGCAAGAGACCCAGTACTTC
D: TRBD1; J: TRBJ2-3; V: TRBV5-1; size: -; CDR3: CASSLITGAYTDTQYF; DNA: TGCGCCAGCAGCTTAATAACAGGGGCGTACACAGATACGCAGTATTTT
D: -; J: TRBJ2-1; V: TRBV5-1; size: -; CDR3: CASSLGDNTYNEQFF; DNA: TGCGCCAGCAGCTTGGGAGACAACACCTACAATGAGCAGTTCTTC
D: -; J: TRBJ2-3; V: TRBV14; size: -; CDR3: CASGQVGQSPTQYF; DNA: TGTGCCAGCGGCCAAGTCGGACAGTCCCCTACGCAGTATTTT
D: -; J: TRBJ1-4; V: TRBV10-3; size: -; CDR3: CATQGVPNEKLFF; DNA: TGTGCCACGCAGGGTGTCCCTAATGAAAAACTGTTTTTT
D: TRBD2; J: TRBJ2-3; V: TRBV28; size: once; CDR3: CASSLPRTSGDTDTQYF; DNA: TGTGCCAGCAGTCTTCCTCGGACTAGCGGGGACACAGATACGCAGTATTTT
D: -; J: TRBJ2-3; V: TRBV7-9; size: -; CDR3: CASSPHRASTDTQYF; DNA: TGTGCCAGCAGCCCTCACAGAGCTAGCACAGATACGCAGTATTTT
D: -; J: TRBJ1-6; V: TRBV18; size: -; CDR3: CASSPLYRDGGALALHF; DNA: TGTGCCAGCTCACCACTATACCGGGACGGCGGGGCATTGGCCCTCCACTTT
D: -; J: TRBJ2-1; V: TRBV5-6; size: -; CDR3: CASSLAGATYNEQFF; DNA: TGTGCCAGCAGCTTGGCCGGGGCAACCTACAATGAGCAGTTCTTC
D: -; J: TRBJ1-3; V: TRBV9; size: -; CDR3: CASSEGTSGNTIYF; DNA: TGTGCCAGCAGCGAAGGGACTTCTGGAAACACCATATATTTT
D: TRBD1; J: TRBJ1-5; V: TRBV6-5; size: -; CDR3: CASSYGQGGNQPQHF; DNA: TGTGCCAGCAGTTACGGGCAGGGGGGCAATCAGCCCCAGCATTTT
D: -; J: TRBJ2-2; V: TRBV9; size: -; CDR3: CASSVGGSNTGELFF; DNA: TGTGCCAGCAGCGTAGGAGGGTCGAACACCGGGGAGCTGTTTTTT
D: TRBD1; J: TRBJ1-1; V: TRBV5-6; size: -; CDR3: CASSSGQGWNTEAFF; DNA: TGTGCCAGCAGCTCGGGACAGGGGTGGAACACTGAAGCTTTCTTT
D: -; J: TRBJ1-1; V: TRBV27; size: -; CDR3: CASSLGDAMNTEAFF; DNA: TGTGCCAGCAGTTTAGGGGACGCTATGAACACTGAAGCTTTCTTT
D: -; J: TRBJ1-1; V: TRBV9; size: -; CDR3: CASSRGALNTEAFF; DNA: TGTGCCAGCAGCCGCGGCGCTTTGAACACTGAAGCTTTCTTT
D: TRBD1; J: TRBJ2-7; V: TRBV5-1; size: once; CDR3: CASSMGQGNEQYF; DNA: TGCGCCAGCAGCATGGGACAGGGGAACGAGCAGTACTTC